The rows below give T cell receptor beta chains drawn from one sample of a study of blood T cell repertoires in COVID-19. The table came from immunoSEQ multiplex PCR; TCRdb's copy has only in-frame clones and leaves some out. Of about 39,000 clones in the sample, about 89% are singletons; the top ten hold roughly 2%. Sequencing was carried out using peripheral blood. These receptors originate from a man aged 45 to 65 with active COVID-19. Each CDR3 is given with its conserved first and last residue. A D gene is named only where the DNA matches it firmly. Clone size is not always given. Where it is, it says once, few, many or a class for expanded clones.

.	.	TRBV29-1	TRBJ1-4	TGCAGCGTTGGGGGAAGGGGGACGCTTGAAAAACTGTTTTTT	CSVGGRGTLEKLFF
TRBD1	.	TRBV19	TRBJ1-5	TGTGCCACACAGGGGGCAGCGGTGGATCAGCCCCAGCATTTT	CATQGAAVDQPQHF
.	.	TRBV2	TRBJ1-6	TGTGCCAGCACGTCAGGGTGGAATTCACCCCTCCACTTT	CASTSGWNSPLHF
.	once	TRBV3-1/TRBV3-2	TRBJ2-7	TGTGCCAGCAGCCTCACCCCGGCGGGCGAGCAGTACTTC	CASSLTPAGEQYF
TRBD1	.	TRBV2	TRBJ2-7	TGTGCCAGCAGGGGACAGGGAACCTACGAGCAGTACTTC	CASRGQGTYEQYF
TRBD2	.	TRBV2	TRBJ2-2	TGTGCCAGCAGTCAAAGTGGGACTAGCGGTATGTTCGGGGAGCTGTTTTTT	CASSQSGTSGMFGELFF
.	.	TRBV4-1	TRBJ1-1	TGCGCCAGCAGCCAAAGGGAAATAGGGAGGGCTGAAGCTTTCTTT	CASSQREIGRAEAFF
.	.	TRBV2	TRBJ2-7	TGTGCCAGCAGTGAAGGGAGTATATCCTACGAGCAGTACTTC	CASSEGSISYEQYF
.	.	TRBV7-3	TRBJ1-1	TGTGCCAGCAGCTTACAGGTGCACACTGAAGCTTTCTTT	CASSLQVHTEAFF
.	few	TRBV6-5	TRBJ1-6	TGTGCCAGCAGCTCCCGTTCAGGGTCTCCCCACTTT	CASSSRSGSPHF
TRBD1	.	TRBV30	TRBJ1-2	TGTGCCTGGAGTAGGGGGCGGGTAGCCTCTTATGGCTACACCTTC	CAWSRGRVASYGYTF
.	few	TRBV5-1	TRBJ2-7	TGCGCCAGCAGCGCCTCACAGGGCTACGAGCAGTACTTC	CASSASQGYEQYF
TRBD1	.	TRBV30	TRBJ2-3	TGTGCCTGGAGTGTCGGGACAGACACAGATACGCAGTATTTT	CAWSVGTDTDTQYF
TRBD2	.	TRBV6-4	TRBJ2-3	TGTGCCAGCGAGCGGGAGGTCGGGGATACGCAGTATTTT	CASEREVGDTQYF
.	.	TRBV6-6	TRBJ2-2	TGTGCCAGCACTAGGGACTTAACCACCGGGGAGCTGTTTTTT	CASTRDLTTGELFF
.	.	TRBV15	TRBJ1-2	TGTGCCACCAGCAGAGATCCGGGTGGCTACACCTTC	CATSRDPGGYTF
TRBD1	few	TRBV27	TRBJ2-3	TGTGCCAGCTCTCAGGTGGACAGGGCTCCAGATACGCAGTATTTT	CASSQVDRAPDTQYF
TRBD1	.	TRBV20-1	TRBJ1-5	TGCAGTGCTAGTACAGGGGCATATGATCAGCCCCAGCATTTT	CSASTGAYDQPQHF
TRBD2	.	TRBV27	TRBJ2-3	TGTGCCAGCAGACCCGGGACTAGCGGGGGGCACACAGATACGCAGTATTTT	CASRPGTSGGHTDTQYF
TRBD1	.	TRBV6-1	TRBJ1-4	TGTGCCAGCAGTGAATCCCCTCCCGACAGGGCCACTAATGAAAAACTGTTTTTT	CASSESPPDRATNEKLFF
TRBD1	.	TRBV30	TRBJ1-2	TGTGCCTGGTTCCCAGGGGGCTCTAGGTATGGCTACACCTTC	CAWFPGGSRYGYTF
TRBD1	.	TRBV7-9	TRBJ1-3	TGTGCCAGCAGCTTACCCCCAGGGGGCGGCTCTGGAAACACCATATATTTT	CASSLPPGGGSGNTIYF
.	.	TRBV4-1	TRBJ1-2	TGCGCCAGCAGCCAAGTCGCGACGGGTCAGAACTATGGCTACACCTTC	CASSQVATGQNYGYTF
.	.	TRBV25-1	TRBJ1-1	TGTGCCAGCAGTGAGGGGAGGGTCCCCGGCGCTGAAGCTTTCTTT	CASSEGRVPGAEAFF
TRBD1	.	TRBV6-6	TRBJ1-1	TGTGCCAGCAGTTACTTGCCCGGACAGGGGGGAACTGAAGCTTTCTTT	CASSYLPGQGGTEAFF
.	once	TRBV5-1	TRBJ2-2	TGCGCCAGCAGCCCAAGACACTCACCGAAGGAGCTGTTTTTT	CASSPRHSPKELFF
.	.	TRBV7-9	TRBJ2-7	TGTGCCAGCAGCCAAGACAGTTTCTCCTACGAGCAGTACTTC	CASSQDSFSYEQYF
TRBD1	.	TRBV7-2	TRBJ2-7	TGTGCCAGCAGCCGACAGGGGGGCTACGAGCAGTACTTC	CASSRQGGYEQYF
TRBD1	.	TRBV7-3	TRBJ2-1	TGTGCCAGCAGCTGGGGGTCCGGGACAGGGGCCTACAATGAGCAGTTCTTC	CASSWGSGTGAYNEQFF
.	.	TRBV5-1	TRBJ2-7	TGCGCCAGCAGCAGTACGGGACTTCGTAACAACGAGCAGTACTTC	CASSSTGLRNNEQYF
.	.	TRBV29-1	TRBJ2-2	TGCAGCGGGAGACAGTCTAGTGACACCGGGGAGCTGTTTTTT	CSGRQSSDTGELFF
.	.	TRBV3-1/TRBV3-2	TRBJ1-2	TGTGCCAGCAGCCAAGTGTGGGGGGACTATGGCTACACCTTC	CASSQVWGDYGYTF
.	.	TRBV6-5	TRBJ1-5	TGTGCCAGCGGTCAATCGGGGGACCAGCCCCAGCATTTT	CASGQSGDQPQHF
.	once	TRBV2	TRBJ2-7	TGTGCCAGCAGTGTCGGCGGGACCCGTGCCTACGAGCAGTACTTC	CASSVGGTRAYEQYF
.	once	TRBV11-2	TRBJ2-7	TGTGCCAGCAGCTTAGATCGGAGAGAGCAGTACTTC	CASSLDRREQYF
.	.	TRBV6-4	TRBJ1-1	TGTGCTTCAAGGGACACTTTGAACACTGAAGCTTTCTTT	CASRDTLNTEAFF
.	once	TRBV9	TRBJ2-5	TGTGCCAGCAGCCCAACGGGGGTCCTAGGGGAGACCCAGTACTTC	CASSPTGVLGETQYF
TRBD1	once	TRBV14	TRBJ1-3	TGTGCCAGCAGCCCCAGGGGGAGGCCGGCGGAGAAGTATGGAAACACCATATATTTT	CASSPRGRPAEKYGNTIYF
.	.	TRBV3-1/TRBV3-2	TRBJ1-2	TGTGCCAGCAGCCAAGATCGAGGGCGGGGGCGCGACTATGGCTACACCTTC	CASSQDRGRGRDYGYTF
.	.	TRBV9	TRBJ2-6	TGTGCCAGCAGCGTAGTAAAGGGGTTAACGGCCTCTGGGGCCAACGTCCTGACTTTC	CASSVVKGLTASGANVLTF
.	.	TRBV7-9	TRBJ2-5	TGTGCCAGCAGCTTAGGTTCGAGGCCCCAAGAGACCCAGTACTTC	CASSLGSRPQETQYF
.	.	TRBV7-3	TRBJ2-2	TGTGCCAGCAGCTTAAAGGGCGGGGTATACACCGGGGAGCTGTTTTTT	CASSLKGGVYTGELFF
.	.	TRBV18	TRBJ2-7	TGTGCCAGCTCACCACCGGGCAGGCCGGCCTACGAGCAGTACTTC	CASSPPGRPAYEQYF
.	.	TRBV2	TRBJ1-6	TGTGCCAGCAGTGAAGCGGCAGATTCACCCCTCCACTTT	CASSEAADSPLHF
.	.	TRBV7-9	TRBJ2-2	TGTGCCAGCAGCCCCTTGGGGCAGGTTAACACCGGGGAGCTGTTTTTT	CASSPLGQVNTGELFF
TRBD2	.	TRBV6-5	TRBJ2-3	TGTGCCAGCAGCATGACTAGCGGGGCCACAGATACGCAGTATTTT	CASSMTSGATDTQYF
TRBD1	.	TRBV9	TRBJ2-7	TGTGCCAGCAGCGTAGGACAGGGGGGCTACGAGCAGTACTTC	CASSVGQGGYEQYF
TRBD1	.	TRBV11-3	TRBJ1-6	TGTGCCAGCAGCTCCGGACAGGGTCGTAATTCACCCCTCCACTTT	CASSSGQGRNSPLHF
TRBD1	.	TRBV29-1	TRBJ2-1	TGCAGCATAGGACAGGGGGAGGGTTATGAGCAGTTCTTC	CSIGQGEGYEQFF
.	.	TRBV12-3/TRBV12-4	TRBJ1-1	TGTGCCAGCTACAGGGAACTCATGACTGAAGCTTTCTTT	CASYRELMTEAFF
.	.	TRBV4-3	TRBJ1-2	TGCGCCAGCAGCCAAGGTGACAGGCTGGTAGATGGCTACACCTTC	CASSQGDRLVDGYTF
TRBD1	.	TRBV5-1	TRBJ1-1	TGCGCCAGCAGCCCCCCAGGGGGCTACACTGAAGCTTTCTTT	CASSPPGGYTEAFF
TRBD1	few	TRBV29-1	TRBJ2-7	TGCAGCGTGAGTACAGGGGTCTCCTACGAGCAGTACTTC	CSVSTGVSYEQYF
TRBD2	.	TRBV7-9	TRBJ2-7	TGTGCCAGCAGCCTACTTTTGGGGGCCTCACGGGAGGGCCTCAACGAGCAGTACTTC	CASSLLLGASREGLNEQYF
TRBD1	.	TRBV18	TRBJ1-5	TGTGCCAGCTCAGCCCCGGGACAGGGAATCCCTCAGCCCCAGCATTTT	CASSAPGQGIPQPQHF
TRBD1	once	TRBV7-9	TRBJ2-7	TGTGCCAGCAGCTCCAGGGACAGGGATTTCTACGAGCAGTACTTC	CASSSRDRDFYEQYF
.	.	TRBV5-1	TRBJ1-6	TGCGCCAGCAGCTTGGGGACAGACGGACCCCTCCACTTT	CASSLGTDGPLHF
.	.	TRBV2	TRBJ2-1	TGTGCCAGCAGTTTACAGGGCTACAATGAGCAGTTCTTC	CASSLQGYNEQFF